This TCR beta chain was captured in a study of T cell responses to AZD1222 COVID-19 vaccine. This clone appeared once. Libraries were prepared by immunoSEQ multiplex PCR; TCRdb keeps only in-frame clonotypes and omits some of them. This sample has about 200,000 clones, with 80% to 95% found just once. CDR1 is MDHEN and CDR2 is SYDVKM in the germline V gene. Losses at the gene ends were 7 bases for V and 4 bases for J; bases not matched to a gene: 9. This CDR3 is 14 amino acids long. The sample in question was peripheral blood, obtained 28 days after the second AZD1222 dose. The gene calls are TRBV28 and TRBJ2-5, with 7 bases identical to TRBD2. This sequence was found in an adult who received the AZD1222 COVID-19 vaccine. CDR3 amino acids: CASKDEASGETQYF. For the CDR3, the DNA is TGTGCCAGCAAGGATGAGGCTAGCGGAGAGACCCAGTACTTC.